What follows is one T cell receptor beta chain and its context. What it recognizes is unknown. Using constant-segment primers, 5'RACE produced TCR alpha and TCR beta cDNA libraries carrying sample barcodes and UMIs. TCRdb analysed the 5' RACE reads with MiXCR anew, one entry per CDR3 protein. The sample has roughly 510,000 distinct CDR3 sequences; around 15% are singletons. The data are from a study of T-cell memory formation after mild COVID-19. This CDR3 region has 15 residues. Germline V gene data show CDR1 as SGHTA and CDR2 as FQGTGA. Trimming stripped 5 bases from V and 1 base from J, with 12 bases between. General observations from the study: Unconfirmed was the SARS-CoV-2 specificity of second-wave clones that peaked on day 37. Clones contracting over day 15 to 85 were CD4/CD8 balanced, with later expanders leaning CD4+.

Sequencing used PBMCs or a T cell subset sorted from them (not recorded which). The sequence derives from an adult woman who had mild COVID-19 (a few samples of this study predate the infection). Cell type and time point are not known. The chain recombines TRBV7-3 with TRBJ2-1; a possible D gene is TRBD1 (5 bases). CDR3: CASSDVAGSYNEQFF. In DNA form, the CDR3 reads TGTGCCAGCAGCGACGTGGCAGGGTCCTACAATGAGCAGTTCTTC.